This T cell receptor beta chain stems from a study of beta chain features in type 1 diabetes. General study results and limits: TCRB CDR3s were moderately but significantly shorter in Type 1 diabetes patients in all four CD4+ subsets.

CDR3 length: 16 residues. Germline lookup yields CDR1 SSHAT and CDR2 FNYEAQ (reference sequence). V lost 1 base, J lost 9 bases, and 10 bases stayed unmatched. The study reverse transcribed the entire isolated RNA, so it sequenced expressed TCRB transcripts. Profiling relied on immunoSEQ multiplex PCR, and the TCRdb table lists in-frame clones only, not all of them. The repertoire holds roughly 340,000 clones, with approximately 15% as singletons. As regards this clone: The target antigen is unknown.

The origin of this receptor is a young woman with type 1 diabetes. The sequenced material came from naive CD4+ T cells from blood. The V call is TRBV7-7, the J call TRBJ2-1; 9 nucleotides agree with TRBD2. CDR3 nucleotides: TGTGCCAGCAGCTTAGGTGGGGTAGCGGGAGTAGGTGAGCAGTTCTTC. Translating it yields CASSLGGVAGVGEQFF.